Sequencing of this T cell receptor (beta chain) was carried out in a study of T-cell reconstitution after alpha-beta-depleted transplantation in children. The V end was cut by 4 bases, the J end by 4 bases, with 15 bases between. Looked up from germline, CDR1 is SGHTA and CDR2 is FQGNSA. This CDR3 contains 15 residues. Unique molecular identifiers were incorporated when the TCRbeta library was constructed. TCRdb fed the PCR reads into MiXCR, producing one record per CDR3 protein. The table has approximately 200,000 distinct CDR3 sequences, approximately 15% seen once. The sample holds many counts of this clonotype.

This receptor was identified in a human donor who donated a stem cell graft to a child with acute lymphoblastic leukemia. This specimen was PBMCs from the stem cell graft donor, taken from the stem cell graft. The rearrangement uses TRBV7-2 and TRBJ2-3; D gene uncertain. CDR3 residues: CASSSPILASDTQYF. The DNA for the CDR3 is TGTGCCAGCAGCTCCCCCATTTTAGCTTCAGATACGCAGTATTTT.